A single sample gave rise to the 6 T cell receptor beta chains below, sequenced in a study of blood T cell repertoires in COVID-19. The method was immunoSEQ multiplex PCR; TCRdb's version includes in-frame clones alone and lacks a portion of them. The sample has some 48,000 clones; around 90% are singletons. The specimen was peripheral blood. The receptor set was obtained from a woman of 80 years or more in a cohort sampled during active or convalescent COVID-19.

The CDR3: CASSLSYGRGYEQFF. CDR3 DNA: TGTGCCAGCAGCTTAAGTTACGGCCGCGGCTATGAGCAGTTCTTC. V and J are TRBV7-8 and TRBJ2-1; no reliable D call. Per the germline V gene, CDR1 is SGHVS and CDR2 is FQNEAQ. Trimming pared 2 bases from V and 8 bases from J, leaving 16 bases between. CDR3 length: 15 residues.

This clone qualifies as medium-sized (0.01 to 0.1%). The gene calls are TRBV7-8 and TRBJ1-4; no clear D. The V end was cut by 5 bases, the J end by 8 bases, with 18 bases between. Germline V gene data show CDR1 as SGHVS and CDR2 as FQNEAQ. This CDR3 region has 15 residues. The CDR3 region is CASSLHRVTREKLFF. CDR3 sequence (DNA): TGTGCCAGCAGCCTTCACCGTGTTACGAGGGAAAAACTGTTTTTT.

Only a few counts were recorded for this clone. The chain has TRBV7-2 and TRBJ1-5; 8 positions match TRBD1. V was pared by 2 bases and J by 6 bases, with 6 bases of the junction left unmatched. From germline, CDR1 is SGHTA and CDR2 FQGNSA. The CDR3 has 15 amino acids. This CDR3 reads CASSLWLTGGQPQHF. The CDR3 bases are TGTGCCAGCAGCTTATGGTTAACAGGGGGTCAGCCCCAGCATTTT.

This clone was detected only a few times. The J gene is TRBJ1-1, the V gene TRBV6-5; 8 bases are a match to TRBD1. CDR1 and CDR2 (germline): MNHEY, SVGAGI. The V gene end was trimmed by 2 bases and the J gene end by 3 bases; junction bases not matched to a gene: 2. CDR3 size: 14 residues. The CDR3 here is CASSYDRGDTEAFF. CDR3 sequence (DNA): TGTGCCAGCAGTTACGACAGGGGCGACACTGAAGCTTTCTTT.

The rearrangement links TRBV7-2 to TRBJ2-4, with 7 bases identical to TRBD2. Germline CDR1 is SGHTA and CDR2 is FQGNSA. The CDR3 has 18 amino acids. With 4 bases clipped from V and 0 bases from J, the junction kept 12 bases outside the gene matches. The CDR3 DNA reads as TGTGCCAGCAGCTCCCCGGGGGGACCATCAATAGCCAAAAACATTCAGTACTTC. The encoded protein is CASSSPGGPSIAKNIQYF.

The chain carries TRBV27 and TRBJ1-6; D not certain. The CDR3 length is 13 residues. With 2 bases removed from V and 16 bases from J, the gap between germline ends came to 15 bases. Germline-derived CDR1 and CDR2 are MNHEY and SMNVEV (reference sequence). This CDR3 reads CASSLLPLRELHF. Here the CDR3 DNA reads TGTGCCAGCAGTTTACTCCCTCTCCGGGAACTCCACTTT.